The 20 T cell receptor beta chains given below trace back to one sample, sequenced in a study of response to subunit inactivated influenza vaccine. TCRdb re-called the RT-PCR reads through MiXCR, storing one row per CDR3 protein. The sample contains about 570,000 distinct CDR3 sequences, 11% of which appear only once. Another study also made use of these data, one on T cells expressing NK-cell markers. As reported in that work: 5'RACE template switching with UMIs generated TCR beta cDNA.

The sample consisted of PBMCs from blood, taken on the day of vaccination. These receptors came from a man aged 50 to 59 who received an inactivated influenza vaccine.

This clonotype has a handful of counts. The chain links TRBV20-1 to TRBJ2-7; 7 bases agree with TRBD1. V shed 1 base, J shed 2 bases, and the junction held 8 bases outside the gene matches. The length of the CDR3 is 15 residues. Germline lookup yields CDR1 DFQATT and CDR2 SNEGSKA (reference sequence). As DNA, the CDR3 is TGCAGTGCTAGAGTCCCGGGACAGCGAACCTACGAGCAGTACTTC. It is translated as CSARVPGQRTYEQYF.

This clonotype was seen more than once but under ten times. The rearrangement links TRBV4-3 to TRBJ2-3, with D possibly called TRBD1 or TRBD2 (5 bases each). Looked up from germline, CDR1 is LGHNA and CDR2 is YSLEER. With 2 bases removed from V and 1 base from J, the gap between germline ends came to 10 bases. The CDR3 consists of 15 residues. CDR3 nucleotides: TGCGCCAGCAGCCAAATCGGGGCGGGCACAGATACGCAGTATTTT. The encoded protein is CASSQIGAGTDTQYF.

This clonotype was detected a few times. The chain joins TRBV29-1 to TRBJ2-5; 7 bases agree with TRBD1. CDR1 is SQVTM and CDR2 is ANQGSEA in the germline V gene. The CDR3 is 11 amino acids. V lost 4 bases and J lost 8; bases outside the gene matches: 4. Written as DNA, the CDR3 is TGCAGCGTTGTCCAGGGGGAAACCCAGTACTTC. The encoded protein is CSVVQGETQYF.

This clonotype was observed many times. The rearrangement uses TRBV6-2 or TRBV6-3 and TRBJ2-1; the D gene could be TRBD1 or TRBD2 (6 bases each). CDR1 and CDR2 from the germline V gene are MNHEY and SVGEGT. Trimming took off 9 bases at V and 3 bases at J, with 18 bases between the two ends. This CDR3 spans 15 amino acids. For the CDR3, the DNA is TGTGCCAGTACGATAGGGGGGACTTACTACAATGAGCAGTTCTTC. Translated: CASTIGGTYYNEQFF.

The CDR3 bases are TGTGCCAGCAGCTTAGGGGGCGTAGGAAAGGGAGAGACCCAGTACTTC. This encodes CASSLGGVGKGETQYF. The chain is built from TRBV7-2 and TRBJ2-5; weak D call: TRBD1 (5 bases). With 1 base removed from V and 4 bases from J, the gap between germline ends came to 16 bases. CDR1 and CDR2 (germline): SGHTA, FQGNSA. The CDR3 length is 16 residues. The full variable domain, its missing parts supplied by reference TRBV7-2 and TRBJ2-5, is GAGVSQSPSNKVTEKGKDVELRCDPISGHTALYWYRQSLGQGLEFLIYFQGNSAPDKSGLPSDRFSAERTGGSVSTLTIQRTQQEDSAVYLCASSLGGVGKGETQYFGPGTRLLVL.

The CDR3 loop is CASKRDRGTGELFF. CDR3 DNA: TGTGCCAGCAAGCGGGACAGGGGTACCGGGGAGCTGTTTTTT. The chain combines TRBV14 with TRBJ2-2; 10 bases line up with TRBD1. Unmatched junction bases numbered 4, after V lost 7 bases and J lost 5 bases. CDR3 length equals 14 residues. Germline values: CDR1 SGHDN, CDR2 FVKESK.

This clonotype has at least ten counts. This chain uses TRBV6-5 with TRBJ2-3, with D unclear. The CDR3 is made up of 12 amino acids. Germline V gene data show CDR1 as MNHEY and CDR2 as SVGAGI. Trimming stripped 6 bases from V and 4 bases from J, with 8 bases between. CDR3 nucleotide sequence: TGTGCCAGCAGCTCCCGCTCAGATACGCAGTATTTT. It is translated as CASSSRSDTQYF.

This clonotype was counted a few times. The CDR3 nucleotides are TGTGCCAGCAGCTCCCTGGACAGGCAGAGAGAGCAGTTCTTC. The encoded protein is CASSSLDRQREQFF. The chain links TRBV7-9 to TRBJ2-1; 7 nucleotides align to TRBD1. The germline V gene encodes CDR1 SEHNR and CDR2 FQNEAQ (reference sequence). This CDR3 spans 14 amino acids. V lost 4 bases, J lost 10 bases, and 10 bases stayed unmatched.

This clonotype has only a few counts. CDR3 sequence: CASSQRQAGVYGYTF. In DNA form, the CDR3 reads TGTGCCAGCAGTCAACGACAGGCGGGAGTCTATGGCTACACCTTC. The J gene is TRBJ1-2, the V gene TRBV12-3 or TRBV12-4; D perhaps matches TRBD1 (6 bases). CDR3 length equals 15 residues. Between the trimmed V and J ends, which lost 5 bases and 4 bases, there was a span of 17 bases.

The genes are TRBV7-9 and TRBJ2-1; 8 bases line up with TRBD1. Germline V gives CDR1 SEHNR, CDR2 FQNEAQ (reference sequence). V shed 0 bases and J 7 bases; nucleotides not matched to a gene: 11. There are 17 residues in the CDR3. CDR3 in DNA: TGTGCCAGCAGCTTAGCGAGGTTTAGGGACAGGCAGAATGAGCAGTTCTTC. Its translation: CASSLARFRDRQNEQFF.

This clonotype was recorded at least ten times. This chain uses TRBV3-1 with TRBJ1-1; D is ambiguous. The CDR3 is 13 residues long. V was trimmed by 4 bases and J by 4 bases, leaving 10 bases between them. CDR1 and CDR2 from the germline V gene are LGHDT and YNNKEL (reference sequence). For the CDR3, the DNA is TGTGCCAGCAGCCCAACATGGGGCACTGAAGCTTTCTTT. The encoded protein is CASSPTWGTEAFF.

V is TRBV3-1 and J is TRBJ2-1, with TRBD2 matching 8 bases. Trimming at V came to 4 bases and at J to 3 bases, leaving 8 bases not matched to a gene. The CDR3 extends over 16 amino acids. Per germline, CDR1 LGHDT and CDR2 YNNKEL (reference sequence). CDR3 protein: CASSLGTRGHYNEQFF. CDR3 coding DNA: TGTGCCAGCAGCCTCGGGACTAGAGGCCACTACAATGAGCAGTTCTTC.

This clonotype showed up many times. The rearrangement joins TRBV7-9 to TRBJ2-1; 8 nucleotides align to TRBD1. Per germline, CDR1 SEHNR and CDR2 FQNEAQ (reference sequence). CDR3 length: 15 residues. The junction had 7 bases not matched to a gene; V was cut back by 5 bases and J by 4 bases. The CDR3 DNA follows: TGTGCCAGCAGCCCTCGACAGGGGATTTACAATGAGCAGTTCTTC. Translation gives CASSPRQGIYNEQFF.

This clonotype was seen a few times. This chain uses TRBV10-3 with TRBJ1-3; D is unresolved. The germline V gene has CDR1 ENHRY and CDR2 SYGVKD. V lost 7 bases to trimming and J lost 0 bases, with 10 bases between them. CDR3 length: 14 amino acids. The CDR3 region is CAINWAYSGNTIYF. CDR3 sequence (DNA): TGTGCCATCAACTGGGCCTACTCTGGAAACACCATATATTTT.

The table lists this clonotype with many counts. V gene TRBV12-3 or TRBV12-4 combines with J gene TRBJ2-1, with TRBD1 matching 11 bases. V was clipped by 7 bases and J by 6 bases; unmatched bases: 5. The CDR3 has 14 amino acids. CDR3 amino acids: CASKQGTGGNEQFF. In nucleotides, the CDR3 is TGTGCCAGCAAACAGGGGACAGGGGGCAATGAGCAGTTCTTC.

V gene TRBV9 combines with J gene TRBJ2-2; D is perhaps TRBD1 or TRBD2 (5 bases each). Trimming removed 3 bases at V and 5 bases at J, with 17 bases between. CDR3 length equals 16 residues. CDR1 and CDR2 (germline): SGDLS, YYNGEE. The CDR3 sequence is CASSGRESRVTGELFF. The CDR3 nucleotides are TGTGCCAGCAGCGGACGGGAATCCAGGGTAACCGGGGAGCTGTTTTTT. Using reference TRBV9 and TRBJ2-2 for the parts outside the CDR3, the full variable domain is DSGVTQTPKHLITATGQRVTLRCSPRSGDLSVYWYQQSLDQGLQFLIQYYNGEERAKGNILERFSAQQFPDLHSELNLSSLELGDSALYFCASSGRESRVTGELFFGEGSRLTVL.

In its sample, this clonotype was seen a few times. The chain uses TRBV9 and TRBJ1-5; TRBD1 might be the D (6 bases). This CDR3 region has 14 residues. Germline assignment: CDR1 SGDLS and CDR2 YYNGEE. V lost 4 bases and J lost 5, with 13 bases in between. As DNA, the CDR3 is TGTGCCAGCAGCCCATGGACAGCTGATCAGCCCCAGCATTTT. Its protein is CASSPWTADQPQHF.

The CDR3 nucleotides are TGTGCCAGCTCACCAAGAAAGGGACAGGGTGGCGAAAAACTGTTTTTT. Translating gives CASSPRKGQGGEKLFF. This chain connects TRBV18 to TRBJ1-4; 9 bases line up with TRBD1. V trimming: 2 bases; J trimming: 8 bases; junction bases outside the gene matches: 9. Germline V CDR1 and CDR2: KGHSH, LQKENI. This CDR3 spans 16 amino acids. Based on the CDR3 plus reference TRBV18 and TRBJ1-4, the full variable domain is NAGVMQNPRHLVRRRGQEARLRCSPMKGHSHVYWYRQLPEEGLKFMVYLQKENIIDESGMPKERFSAEFPKEGPSILRIQQVVRGDSAAYFCASSPRKGQGGEKLFFGSGTQLSVL.

The J gene is TRBJ2-3, the V gene TRBV5-1, with D maybe TRBD2 (5 bases). Germline V gene data show CDR1 as SGHRS and CDR2 as YFSETQ. The V gene lost 3 bases and the J gene lost 3 bases, with 14 bases spanning the gap. The CDR3 is made up of 15 amino acids. CDR3 sequence reads: CASSSAGGWTDTQYF. The CDR3 DNA sequence: TGCGCCAGCAGCTCCGCCGGCGGGTGGACAGATACGCAGTATTTT.

The chain carries TRBV28 and TRBJ1-2; TRBD1 agrees at 10 bases. The ends lost 5 bases at V and 0 bases at J; junction bases unmatched: 3. This CDR3 spans 15 amino acids. The germline V gene has CDR1 MDHEN and CDR2 SYDVKM. CDR3 sequence reads: CASSKGTGANYGYTF. The CDR3 nucleotides are TGTGCCAGCAGTAAGGGGACAGGGGCTAACTATGGCTACACCTTC.